The 20 T cell receptor beta chains in this list originate from one sample, sequenced in a study of OX40 agonist ivuxolimab in advanced cancers. The protocol was immunoSEQ multiplex PCR, while the TCRdb copy is restricted to in-frame clones and leaves out a portion. In the table there are roughly 65,000 clones, 70% to 90% of which are singletons. The sample here was CD4+ or CD8+ T cells sorted from blood, taken in a trial of the OX40 agonist ivuxolimab. The receptor set was obtained from an adult with an advanced solid tumor such as melanoma, head and neck, liver or kidney cancer.

The chain combines TRBV4-1 with TRBJ1-1, with D possibly TRBD1 on 5 matching bases. The CDR3 contains 15 residues. V was pared by 10 bases and J by 1 base, with 19 bases between. Germline lookup yields CDR1 MGHRA and CDR2 YSYEKL. CDR3 region: CATRSPGRKNTEAFF. CDR3 DNA sequence: TGCGCCACCCGGAGCCCGGGACGGAAGAACACTGAAGCTTTCTTT.

CDR3 amino acids: CATSSTQWPGGTQYF. CDR3 bases: TGTGCCACCAGCAGCACCCAGTGGCCTGGGGGTACGCAGTATTTT. The chain has TRBV15 and TRBJ2-3; D tentatively reads TRBD1 or TRBD2 (5 bases each). Germline V gene data show CDR1 as LNHNV and CDR2 as YYDKDF (reference sequence). CDR3 size: 15 residues. V lost 3 bases and J 8 bases, leaving 18 bases between the germline ends.

V and J are TRBV28 and TRBJ2-7, with D uncertain. This CDR3 has 12 amino acids. CDR1 and CDR2 from the germline V gene are MDHEN and SYDVKM. V lost 5 bases and J lost 9, with 14 bases in between. The CDR3, as DNA: TGTGCCAGCAGTGCCGAAAGCCGTGGGCAGTACTTC. Protein: CASSAESRGQYF.

The rearrangement uses TRBV5-6 and TRBJ2-7; the D gene is possibly TRBD1 (6 bases). This CDR3 region has 15 residues. Germline lookup yields CDR1 SGHDT and CDR2 YYEEEE. Between the trimmed V and J ends, which lost 4 bases and 0 bases, there was a span of 14 bases. DNA for the CDR3: TGTGCCAGCAGCGATTACCGGGACAACTCCTACGAGCAGTACTTC. Translating it yields CASSDYRDNSYEQYF. The full variable domain, completed using reference TRBV5-6 and TRBJ2-7, is DAGVTQSPTHLIKTRGQQVTLRCSPKSGHDTVSWYQQALGQGPQFIFQYYEEEERQRGNFPDRFSGHQFPNYSSELNVNALLLGDSALYLCASSDYRDNSYEQYFGPGTRLTVT.

The V and J genes are TRBV25-1 and TRBJ2-5; TRBD1 matches at 10 bases. Trimming removed 1 base from V and 3 bases from J; junction bases left unmatched: 5. This CDR3 has 16 residues. Germline-derived CDR1 and CDR2 are MGHDK and SYGVNS. CDR3 protein: CASSESWDRGEETQYF. CDR3 in DNA: TGTGCCAGCAGTGAATCATGGGACAGGGGAGAAGAGACCCAGTACTTC.

The chain combines TRBV28 with TRBJ2-1, with D possibly being TRBD1 (6 bases). This CDR3 has 15 residues. Germline V gene sequence: CDR1 MDHEN, CDR2 SYDVKM. Trimming removed 5 bases at V and 5 bases at J, with 16 bases between. The CDR3 region has the DNA TGTGCCAGCAGTCGGACTCTGAACAGGGACAATGAGCAGTTCTTC. Residues: CASSRTLNRDNEQFF.

The V call is TRBV27, the J call TRBJ1-6; D is perhaps TRBD1 (5 bases). Per germline, CDR1 MNHEY and CDR2 SMNVEV (reference sequence). This CDR3 has 14 residues. Deletions cut 7 bases from V and 7 bases from J, with 14 bases between. In DNA, the CDR3 is TGTGCCAGCATGGGGTGGGGGTTGAATTCACCCCTCCACTTT. The encoded protein is CASMGWGLNSPLHF.

This clone was seen a single time. This chain links TRBV7-2 with TRBJ1-2; 7 bases are shared with TRBD1. This CDR3 region has 14 residues. In germline, CDR1 is SGHTA, CDR2 FQGNSA. J gave up 3 bases and V 5 bases, and 6 bases lay outside the gene matches. The CDR3 DNA reads TGTGCCAGCAGCACGCAAACAGGGGACTATGGCTACACCTTC. Translation: CASSTQTGDYGYTF.

The chain recombines TRBV7-9 with TRBJ2-7; D remains ambiguous. The CDR3 runs 15 residues. Germline V gene data show CDR1 as SEHNR and CDR2 as FQNEAQ (reference sequence). Trimming removed 5 bases from V and 6 bases from J, with 20 bases in between. This CDR3 is CASSPLSGMMGEQYF. The CDR3 region has the DNA TGTGCCAGCAGCCCTCTGTCGGGTATGATGGGCGAGCAGTACTTC.

This chain joins TRBV4-2 and TRBJ2-3; 7 nucleotides align to TRBD2. CDR1 is LGHNA, CDR2 YNFKEQ, per germline. The CDR3 is made up of 18 amino acids. V shed 2 bases and J 0 bases; nucleotides not matched to a gene: 11. CDR3 DNA sequence: TGTGCCAGCAGCCAACCCGGGGCTAGCGGCGGTAGCACAGATACGCAGTATTTT. It yields the protein CASSQPGASGGSTDTQYF.

V is TRBV13 and J is TRBJ2-2; 10 nucleotides match TRBD2. Germline values: CDR1 PRHDT, CDR2 FYEKMQ (reference sequence). This CDR3 has 16 residues. The ends lost 5 bases at V and 0 bases at J; junction bases unmatched: 3. CDR3 amino acids: CASSHGLAANTGELFF. In DNA form, the CDR3 reads TGTGCCAGCAGCCACGGACTAGCGGCGAACACCGGGGAGCTGTTTTTT.

The CDR3 DNA sequence: TGTGCCAGCAGCTCACCGATGAACATTCAGTACTTC. This sequence encodes CASSSPMNIQYF. The chain links TRBV5-4 to TRBJ2-4; no clear D gene. Germline V gives CDR1 SGHNT, CDR2 YYREEE (reference sequence). The CDR3 runs 12 residues. Between the trimmed V and J ends, which lost 3 bases and 7 bases, there was a span of 8 bases.

The gene calls are TRBV5-1 and TRBJ2-2; 15 bases agree with TRBD2. V lost 4 bases to trimming and J lost 4 bases; unmatched junction nucleotides: 14. This CDR3 has 20 residues. Germline-derived CDR1 and CDR2 are SGHRS and YFSETQ. DNA of the CDR3: TGCGCCAGCAGCCTGGGGACTAGCGGGAGGCCCCGCCGGGGCACCGGGGAGCTGTTTTTT. Protein product: CASSLGTSGRPRRGTGELFF. Full variable domain (rest looked up from reference TRBV5-1 and TRBJ2-2): KAGVTQTPRYLIKTRGQQVTLSCSPISGHRSVSWYQQTPGQGLQFLFEYFSETQRNKGNFPGRFSGRQFSNSRSEMNVSTLELGDSALYLCASSLGTSGRPRRGTGELFFGEGSRLTVL.

This clone showed up just a few times. The chain recombines TRBV7-2 with TRBJ2-3; D gene uncertain. Trimming took 2 bases from V and 4 from J, leaving 7 bases between them. CDR3 length equals 13 residues. From germline, CDR1 is SGHTA and CDR2 FQGNSA. CDR3 sequence: CASSLRRADTQYF. CDR3 nucleotide sequence: TGTGCCAGCAGCTTACGGCGTGCAGATACGCAGTATTTT.

The rearrangement joins TRBV30 to TRBJ2-3; possibly TRBD1 for D (5 bases). The V end was cut by 2 bases, the J end by 2 bases, with 11 bases between. Germline CDR1 reads GTSNPN; CDR2 reads SVGIG (reference sequence). The CDR3 totals 14 residues. The CDR3 protein is CAWSLGAPTDTQYF. CDR3 bases: TGTGCCTGGAGTTTAGGGGCCCCCACAGATACGCAGTATTTT.

V gene TRBV7-6 combines with J gene TRBJ2-7; D is perhaps TRBD2 (7 bases). From germline, CDR1 is SGHVS and CDR2 FNYEAQ. V lost 5 bases to trimming and J lost 6 bases, with 17 bases between them. The CDR3 is 14 residues long. The CDR3 nucleotides are TGTGCCAGCAGCCCCCTGGGCGGGGGCTCCGAGCAGTACTTC. Protein sequence: CASSPLGGGSEQYF. The entire variable domain, with the rest obtained from reference TRBV7-6 and TRBJ2-7, is as follows: GAGVSQSPRYKVTKRGQDVALRCDPISGHVSLYWYRQALGQGPEFLTYFNYEAQQDKSGLPNDRFSAERPEGSISTLTIQRTEQRDSAMYRCASSPLGGGSEQYFGPGTRLTVT.

This clone was picked up one time. The chain recombines TRBV7-8 with TRBJ2-7; D may be TRBD1 (6 bases). Germline V gene data show CDR1 as SGHVS and CDR2 as FQNEAQ. Trimming left V 7 bases short and J 5 bases short, with 12 bases between. The CDR3 loop spans 12 amino acids. CDR3 residues: CASNPGGHEQYF. CDR3 sequence (DNA): TGTGCCAGCAACCCTGGGGGCCACGAGCAGTACTTC. Complete variable domain (other parts from reference TRBV7-8 and TRBJ2-7): GAGVSQSPRYKVAKRGQDVALRCDPISGHVSLFWYQQALGQGPEFLTYFQNEAQLDKSGLPSDRFFAERPEGSVSTLKIQRTQQEDSAVYLCASNPGGHEQYFGPGTRLTVT.

V and J are TRBV5-6 and TRBJ1-2, with D perhaps matching TRBD1 (5 bases). Per the germline V gene, CDR1 is SGHDT and CDR2 is YYEEEE. The V and J ends lost 4 bases and 3 bases respectively, with 19 bases between them. CDR3 length equals 16 residues. CDR3 sequence: CASSRWWERGDYGYTF. The CDR3 DNA reads as TGTGCCAGCAGCCGCTGGTGGGAGAGGGGAGACTATGGCTACACCTTC.

V gene TRBV19 combines with J gene TRBJ1-1; 10 nucleotides match TRBD1. The germline V gene encodes CDR1 LNHDA and CDR2 SQIVND (reference sequence). The CDR3 spans 16 residues. J gave up 10 bases and V 10 bases, and 21 bases lay outside the gene matches. The CDR3 DNA is TGTGCCACCCGAACCCACGGGACAGGGGAACTCAGGGGAGCTTTCTTT. Protein: CATRTHGTGELRGAFF.

This chain links TRBV5-1 with TRBJ1-1, with unresolved D. V was clipped by 4 bases and J by 0 bases, with 10 bases between them. The CDR3 is made up of 14 amino acids. In germline, CDR1 is SGHRS, CDR2 YFSETQ. CDR3: CASSLREMNTEAFF. The CDR3 DNA follows: TGCGCCAGCAGCCTGAGAGAAATGAACACTGAAGCTTTCTTT.